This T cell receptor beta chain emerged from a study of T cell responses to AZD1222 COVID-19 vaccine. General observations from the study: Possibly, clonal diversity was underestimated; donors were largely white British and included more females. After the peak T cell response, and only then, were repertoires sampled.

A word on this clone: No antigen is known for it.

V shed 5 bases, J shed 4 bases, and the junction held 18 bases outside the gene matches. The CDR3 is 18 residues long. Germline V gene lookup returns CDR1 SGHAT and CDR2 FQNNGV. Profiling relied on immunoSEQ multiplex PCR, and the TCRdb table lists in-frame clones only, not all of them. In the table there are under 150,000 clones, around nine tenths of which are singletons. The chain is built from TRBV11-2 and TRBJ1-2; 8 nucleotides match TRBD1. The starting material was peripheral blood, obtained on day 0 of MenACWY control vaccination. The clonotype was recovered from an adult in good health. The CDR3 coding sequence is TGTGCCAGCAGCCGGAGGGGTCAGGGGGCGTCTGAACGCTATGGCTACACCTTC. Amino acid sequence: CASSRRGQGASERYGYTF.